These 31 T cell receptor beta chains were all obtained from the same sample, sequenced in a study of PD-1 blockade in mismatch repair-deficient tumors. Libraries were prepared by immunoSEQ multiplex PCR; TCRdb keeps only in-frame clonotypes and omits some of them. Of some 97,000 clones listed, 82% were seen once; the top ten hold roughly 6.3%. The material was peripheral blood, obtained approximately 36 weeks after starting pembrolizumab. These receptors were taken from an adult with mismatch repair-deficient cancer.

The V call is TRBV19, the J call TRBJ2-3; D possibly corresponds to TRBD2 (6 bases). From germline, CDR1 is LNHDA and CDR2 SQIVND (reference sequence). The CDR3 covers 14 residues. V shed 5 bases and J shed 6 bases, with 15 bases lying between them. As DNA, the CDR3 is TGTGCCAGTAGTCCCCCGGGGGTCCCCGATACGCAGTATTTT. Translation gives CASSPPGVPDTQYF.

The chain employs TRBV5-4 and TRBJ1-2; D unresolved. The V gene's germline CDR1 is SGHNT and CDR2 YYREEE (reference sequence). V was pared by 0 bases and J by 0 bases, with 9 bases between. The CDR3 loop spans 15 amino acids. CDR3 sequence reads: CASSLGQLPNYGYTF. CDR3 nucleotide sequence: TGTGCCAGCAGCTTGGGACAACTCCCTAACTATGGCTACACCTTC.

The V and J genes are TRBV9 and TRBJ2-3; no firm D call. The germline V gene encodes CDR1 SGDLS and CDR2 YYNGEE. Trimming took 0 bases from V and 0 from J, leaving 8 bases between them. The CDR3 contains 15 residues. The CDR3 sequence: CASSVVGSSTDTQYF. CDR3 nucleotides: TGTGCCAGCAGCGTAGTTGGCTCTAGCACAGATACGCAGTATTTT.

As for this clone: No DNA is shown, since the ends of the CDR3 on it are uncertain; the CDR3 is the one TCRdb lists. The rearrangement uses TRBV12-2 and TRBJ1-2. TRBV12-2 is reported as a pseudogene. The CDR3 contains 15 residues when both ends are counted. Here the CDR3 reads CASSFGGGSHYGYTF.

The rearrangement joins TRBV4-1 to TRBJ2-7; 11 nucleotides align to TRBD2. V lost 1 base to trimming and J lost 7 bases; unmatched junction nucleotides: 6. The CDR3 loop spans 15 amino acids. Germline values: CDR1 MGHRA, CDR2 YSYEKL. The DNA of the CDR3 is TGCGCCAGCAGCCAAGGGGCTAGCGGGAGGAGGGAGCAGTACTTC. It is translated as CASSQGASGRREQYF.

This chain links TRBV2 with TRBJ1-2; no definite D call. CDR3 length: 12 residues. Between the trimmed V and J ends, which lost 8 bases and 8 bases, there was a span of 15 bases. Germline V gene lookup returns CDR1 SNHLY and CDR2 FYNNEI. Written as DNA, the CDR3 is TGTGCCAGCGTGGGAGTGAGAAGGGGCTACACCTTC. Translated: CASVGVRRGYTF.

V is TRBV20-1 and J is TRBJ1-2; possible D gene TRBD1, 6 bases. Trimming left V 3 bases short and J 8 bases short, with 10 bases between. Germline V CDR1 and CDR2: DFQATT, SNEGSKA (reference sequence). The CDR3 runs to 11 residues. The CDR3 DNA reads as TGCAGTGCTAGTGACGACAGGGGCTACACCTTC. Protein: CSASDDRGYTF.

J is TRBJ1-2 and V is TRBV5-1, with a possible D match to TRBD1 (6 bases). Germline values: CDR1 SGHRS, CDR2 YFSETQ. The CDR3 spans 15 residues. V was cut by 0 bases and J by 4 bases, with 13 bases left in between. The CDR3, as DNA: TGCGCCAGCAGCTTGGGTGACAGGATAGGCTATGGCTACACCTTC. Residues: CASSLGDRIGYGYTF.

The chain joins TRBV5-8 to TRBJ2-1; D unclear. The V end lost 4 bases, the J end lost 9 bases, and 11 bases lay between the germline ends. This CDR3 contains 12 residues. The germline gives CDR1 SGHTS, CDR2 YDEGEE. The CDR3 sequence: CASSRGPFEQFF. The CDR3 DNA sequence: TGTGCCAGCAGCCGTGGACCCTTTGAGCAGTTCTTC.

The chain has TRBV6-5 and TRBJ1-5; D remains ambiguous. The germline V gene encodes CDR1 MNHEY and CDR2 SVGAGI. CDR3 size: 10 residues. V lost 10 bases and J lost 10, with 11 bases in between. This CDR3 is CANRASPQHF. The CDR3 coding sequence is TGTGCCAACCGGGCTAGTCCCCAGCATTTT.

In this sample, this clone turned up once. This chain connects TRBV11-2 to TRBJ2-7; possibly TRBD1 for D (5 bases). Deletions cut 4 bases from V and 1 base from J, with 14 bases between. This CDR3 is built from 15 residues. CDR1 is SGHAT, CDR2 FQNNGV, per germline. The CDR3 is CASSSPFAGSYEQYF. The CDR3 nucleotides are TGTGCCAGCAGCTCACCTTTTGCAGGGTCCTACGAGCAGTACTTC.

The CDR3 is CASSHARAFTYEQYF. CDR3 sequence (DNA): TGTGCCAGCAGTCACGCCCGGGCTTTCACCTACGAGCAGTACTTC. The V and J genes are TRBV28 and TRBJ2-7, with unresolved D. Looked up from germline, CDR1 is MDHEN and CDR2 is SYDVKM. This CDR3 has 15 residues. Trimming stripped 5 bases from V and 2 bases from J, with 16 bases between. The whole variable domain, filled in from reference TRBV28 and TRBJ2-7, reads DVKVTQSSRYLVKRTGEKVFLECVQDMDHENMFWYRQDPGLGLRLIYFSYDVKMKEKGDIPEGYSVSREKKERFSLILESASTNQTSMYLCASSHARAFTYEQYFGPGTRLTVT.

The chain combines TRBV27 with TRBJ1-1; D might be TRBD1 (5 bases). This CDR3 comprises 14 residues. In germline, CDR1 is MNHEY, CDR2 SMNVEV (reference sequence). Trimming pared 3 bases from V and 4 bases from J, leaving 12 bases between. Here the CDR3 DNA reads TGTGCCAGCAGTTTTGGGGGTACGGGCACTGAAGCTTTCTTT. The encoded protein is CASSFGGTGTEAFF.

V usage is TRBV10-3 and J usage is TRBJ2-7, with 11 bases lining up with TRBD2. The germline V gene has CDR1 ENHRY and CDR2 SYGVKD. This CDR3 is 14 amino acids long. J lost 5 bases, V lost 8 bases, and 8 bases had no gene match. In nucleotides, the CDR3 is TGTGCCATCTCTAAGACTAGCGGGGACGACGAGCAGTACTTC. Translating gives CAISKTSGDDEQYF.

J is TRBJ1-2 and V is TRBV6-5; possibly TRBD1 for D (6 bases). The length of the CDR3 is 14 residues. Germline CDR1 is MNHEY and CDR2 is SVGAGI. Trimming left V 7 bases short and J 4 bases short, with 16 bases between. CDR3 DNA: TGTGCCAGCACCGAGAACAGGGTCGGCTATGGCTACACCTTC. It is translated as CASTENRVGYGYTF.

V gene TRBV7-9 combines with J gene TRBJ2-1, with TRBD2 matching over 13 bases. The CDR3 is 15 residues long. Germline V gene data show CDR1 as SEHNR and CDR2 as FQNEAQ (reference sequence). V was clipped by 5 bases and J by 5 bases; unmatched bases: 3. The DNA of the CDR3 is TGTGCCAGCAGCCTAGGACTAGCGGGGGACAATGAGCAGTTCTTC. Amino acids: CASSLGLAGDNEQFF.

The chain has TRBV4-1 and TRBJ2-7; unclear D gene. V lost 3 bases to trimming and J lost 3 bases, with 6 bases between them. The CDR3 length is 12 residues. Per germline, CDR1 MGHRA and CDR2 YSYEKL. The CDR3 spells CASSQNSYEQYF. CDR3 DNA: TGCGCCAGCAGCCAGAACAGCTACGAGCAGTACTTC.

This clone was seen just once. The V and J genes are TRBV6-1 and TRBJ1-4; D may be TRBD1 (5 bases). Trimming cost V 8 bases and J 8 bases, with 18 bases left between them. The CDR3 contains 14 residues. Per the germline V gene, CDR1 is MNHNS and CDR2 is SASEGT. The CDR3 loop is CASLGGSGGEKLFF. The CDR3 DNA reads TGTGCCAGCCTCGGGGGGTCTGGAGGCGAAAAACTGTTTTTT.

This clone was seen ten or more times. This chain links TRBV6-6 with TRBJ2-5; maybe TRBD1 (6 bases). Trimming removed 11 bases from V and 4 bases from J, with 11 bases in between. Germline CDR1 and CDR2: MNHNY and SVGAGI (reference sequence). CDR3 size: 11 residues. The CDR3 here is CAGGTSETQYF. CDR3 nucleotides: TGTGCCGGGGGCACTTCAGAGACCCAGTACTTC.

This chain uses TRBV18 with TRBJ1-2; 9 bases line up with TRBD1. CDR1 is KGHSH and CDR2 is LQKENI in the germline V gene. CDR3 length equals 17 residues. V dropped 6 bases and J dropped 0; count of bases not matched to a gene: 11. The CDR3 is CASSPMQGQGPNYGYTF. In nucleotides, the CDR3 is TGTGCCAGCTCGCCGATGCAAGGACAGGGGCCTAACTATGGCTACACCTTC. The entire variable domain, with the rest obtained from reference TRBV18 and TRBJ1-2, is as follows: NAGVMQNPRHLVRRRGQEARLRCSPMKGHSHVYWYRQLPEEGLKFMVYLQKENIIDESGMPKERFSAEFPKEGPSILRIQQVVRGDSAAYFCASSPMQGQGPNYGYTFGSGTRLTVV.

The chain carries TRBV19 and TRBJ2-2, with a tentative D call TRBD2 (7 bases). The CDR3 loop spans 15 amino acids. Germline V gene data show CDR1 as LNHDA and CDR2 as SQIVND (reference sequence). The V gene lost 9 bases and the J gene lost 3 bases, with 17 bases spanning the gap. As DNA, the CDR3 is TGTGCCAGCAGCCTTTTCGGGGGGCACACCGGGGAGCTGTTTTTT. Protein: CASSLFGGHTGELFF.

Worth noting for this clone: Other DNA sequences in this sample translate to the same CDR3. This chain joins TRBV7-3 and TRBJ1-1; possible D gene TRBD1, 5 bases. The V end was cut by 5 bases, the J end by 4 bases, with 11 bases between. The CDR3 is 13 amino acids. Looked up from germline, CDR1 is SGHTA and CDR2 is FQGTGA. CDR3 protein: CASSAMGGTEAFF. DNA for the CDR3: TGTGCCAGCAGCGCCATGGGGGGCACTGAAGCTTTCTTT.

V gene TRBV4-1 combines with J gene TRBJ2-4; D is perhaps TRBD1 (5 bases). Trimming removed 1 base at V and 2 bases at J, with 15 bases between. The CDR3 spans 17 residues. CDR1 MGHRA and CDR2 YSYEKL come from the germline V gene. The DNA of the CDR3 is TGCGCCAGCAGCCAAGGAGTCATAGGGGCGCCCAAAAACATTCAGTACTTC. Protein sequence: CASSQGVIGAPKNIQYF.

The chain employs TRBV2 and TRBJ2-5, with D tentatively TRBD1 or TRBD2 (5 bases each). Germline V gene data show CDR1 as SNHLY and CDR2 as FYNNEI. CDR3 length: 13 amino acids. Deletions cut 7 bases from V and 4 bases from J, with 13 bases between. This chain's CDR3 is CASKGARAETQYF. The CDR3 coding sequence is TGTGCCAGCAAGGGAGCCAGGGCAGAGACCCAGTACTTC.

With respect to this clone: The same CDR3 is also encoded by other DNA sequences in this sample. This sequence joins TRBV19 and TRBJ2-7; 13 bases line up with TRBD2. The V segment lost 6 bases and the J segment 3 bases; nucleotides outside the gene matches: 2. CDR3 length: 14 amino acids. The germline V gene encodes CDR1 LNHDA and CDR2 SQIVND (reference sequence). Written as DNA, the CDR3 is TGTGCCAGTAGCCGGACTAGCGGGAGCTACGAGCAGTACTTC. Translation: CASSRTSGSYEQYF.

The chain uses TRBV5-4 and TRBJ1-1; unclear D gene. The CDR3 has 14 amino acids. Trimming left V 5 bases short and J 1 base short, with 12 bases between. CDR1 is SGHNT, CDR2 YYREEE, per germline (reference sequence). DNA of the CDR3: TGTGCCAGCAGAAGACCGACGGAGAACACTGAAGCTTTCTTT. Translation gives CASRRPTENTEAFF.

This clone was counted between two and nine times. This chain joins TRBV25-1 and TRBJ1-5, with D uncertain. Germline V gives CDR1 MGHDK, CDR2 SYGVNS. Trimming took 6 bases from V and 4 from J, leaving 7 bases between them. The CDR3 contains 12 residues. CDR3 region: CASRLSNQPQHF. CDR3 DNA: TGTGCCAGCAGGCTATCAAATCAGCCCCAGCATTTT.

The rearrangement links TRBV27 to TRBJ2-7; D call uncertain. CDR3 length equals 14 residues. V was clipped by 7 bases and J by 0 bases, with 13 bases between them. The V gene's germline CDR1 is MNHEY and CDR2 SMNVEV (reference sequence). CDR3 coding DNA: TGTGCCAGCATGATGAGCGTGATCTCCTACGAGCAGTACTTC. It specifies CASMMSVISYEQYF.

The V call is TRBV6-5, the J call TRBJ2-7; 8 nucleotides line up with TRBD2. Trimming removed 7 bases from V and 3 bases from J; junction bases left unmatched: 8. Germline values: CDR1 MNHEY, CDR2 SVGAGI. The CDR3 sequence is 14 residues long. CDR3 coding DNA: TGTGCCAGCACCCCCTGGAGCGGGAGCTACGAGCAGTACTTC. Protein sequence: CASTPWSGSYEQYF.

J is TRBJ1-5 and V is TRBV4-3; the match to TRBD1 covers 7 bases. V dropped 4 bases and J dropped 7; count of bases not matched to a gene: 7. Per the germline V gene, CDR1 is LGHNA and CDR2 is YSLEER. The CDR3 runs to 14 residues. The CDR3 DNA reads TGCGCCAGCAGCCCCGACAGGGACCGGCAGCCCCAGCATTTT. Its protein product is CASSPDRDRQPQHF.

The J gene is TRBJ1-2, the V gene TRBV5-8; D is perhaps TRBD1 (6 bases). Between the trimmed V and J ends, which lost 4 bases and 6 bases, there was a span of 16 bases. Per the germline V gene, CDR1 is SGHTS and CDR2 is YDEGEE. The CDR3 has 14 amino acids. The DNA for the CDR3 is TGTGCCAGCAGCGGCATTGGGGGCAGCGATGGCTACACCTTC. Its protein is CASSGIGGSDGYTF.